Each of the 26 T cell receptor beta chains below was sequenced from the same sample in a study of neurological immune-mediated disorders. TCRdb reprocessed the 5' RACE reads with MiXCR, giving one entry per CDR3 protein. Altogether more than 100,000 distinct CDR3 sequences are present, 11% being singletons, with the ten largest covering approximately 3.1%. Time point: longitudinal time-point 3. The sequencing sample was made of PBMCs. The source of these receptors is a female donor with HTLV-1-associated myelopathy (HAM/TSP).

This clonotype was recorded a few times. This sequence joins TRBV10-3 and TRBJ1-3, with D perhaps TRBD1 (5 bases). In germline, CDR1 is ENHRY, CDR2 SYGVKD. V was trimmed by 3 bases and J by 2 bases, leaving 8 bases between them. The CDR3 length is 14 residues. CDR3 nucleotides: TGTGCCATCAGTGATAGGGGCACTGGAAACACCATATATTTT. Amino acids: CAISDRGTGNTIYF.

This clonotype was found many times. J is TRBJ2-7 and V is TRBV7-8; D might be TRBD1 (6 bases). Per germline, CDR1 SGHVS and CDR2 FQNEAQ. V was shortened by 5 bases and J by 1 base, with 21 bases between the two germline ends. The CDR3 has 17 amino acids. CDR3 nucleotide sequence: TGTGCCAGCAGCACCCGTACAGGGTTCGGGATATCCTACGAGCAGTACTTC. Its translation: CASSTRTGFGISYEQYF.

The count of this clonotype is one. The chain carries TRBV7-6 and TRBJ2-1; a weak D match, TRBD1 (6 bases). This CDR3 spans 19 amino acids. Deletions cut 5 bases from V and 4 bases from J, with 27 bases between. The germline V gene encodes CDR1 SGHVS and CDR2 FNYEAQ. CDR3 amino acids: CASSIRMQLVRDIYNEQFF. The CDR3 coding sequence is TGTGCCAGCAGCATTAGAATGCAACTTGTCCGGGACATATACAATGAGCAGTTCTTC. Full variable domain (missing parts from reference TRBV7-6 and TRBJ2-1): GAGVSQSPRYKVTKRGQDVALRCDPISGHVSLYWYRQALGQGPEFLTYFNYEAQQDKSGLPNDRFSAERPEGSISTLTIQRTEQRDSAMYRCASSIRMQLVRDIYNEQFFGPGTRLTVL.

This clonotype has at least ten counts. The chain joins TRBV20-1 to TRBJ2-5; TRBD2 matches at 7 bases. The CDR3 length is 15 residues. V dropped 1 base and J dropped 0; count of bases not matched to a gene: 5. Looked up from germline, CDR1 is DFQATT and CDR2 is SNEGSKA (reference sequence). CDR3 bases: TGCAGTGCTAGAGTAATGCGGGAGTACCAAGAGACCCAGTACTTC. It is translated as CSARVMREYQETQYF.

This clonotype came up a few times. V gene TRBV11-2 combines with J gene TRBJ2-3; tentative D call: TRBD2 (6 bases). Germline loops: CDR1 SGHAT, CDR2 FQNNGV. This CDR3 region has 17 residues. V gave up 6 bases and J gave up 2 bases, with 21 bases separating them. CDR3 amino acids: CASRHRRATVSTDTQYF. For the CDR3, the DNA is TGTGCCAGCAGACACCGGAGGGCCACCGTTTCCACAGATACGCAGTATTTT.

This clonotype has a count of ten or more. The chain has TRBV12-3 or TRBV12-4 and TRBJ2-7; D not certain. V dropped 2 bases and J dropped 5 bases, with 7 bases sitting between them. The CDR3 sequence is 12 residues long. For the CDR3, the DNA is TGTGCCAGCAGTTTAATAGGGAACGAGCAGTACTTC. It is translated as CASSLIGNEQYF.

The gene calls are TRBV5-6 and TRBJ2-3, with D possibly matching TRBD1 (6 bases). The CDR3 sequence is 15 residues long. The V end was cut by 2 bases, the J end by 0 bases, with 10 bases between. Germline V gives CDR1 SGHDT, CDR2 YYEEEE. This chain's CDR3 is CASSFPRGSTDTQYF. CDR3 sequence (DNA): TGTGCCAGCAGCTTCCCCAGGGGTAGCACAGATACGCAGTATTTT.

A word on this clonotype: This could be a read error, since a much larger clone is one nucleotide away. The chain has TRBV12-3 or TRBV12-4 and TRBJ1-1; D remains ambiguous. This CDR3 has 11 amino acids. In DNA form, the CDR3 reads TGTGCCAGCAGTAGTGGCATCGGACTTACCTTT. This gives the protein CASSSGIGLTF.

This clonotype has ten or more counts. DNA of the CDR3: TGTGCCATCAGTGTCCAGGGACCCGGGGAGCTGTTTTTT. It codes for CAISVQGPGELFF. This sequence joins TRBV10-3 and TRBJ2-2, with D perhaps matching TRBD1 or TRBD2 (5 bases each). The germline gives CDR1 ENHRY, CDR2 SYGVKD. Deletions cut 4 bases from V and 6 bases from J, with 9 bases between. This CDR3 comprises 13 residues.

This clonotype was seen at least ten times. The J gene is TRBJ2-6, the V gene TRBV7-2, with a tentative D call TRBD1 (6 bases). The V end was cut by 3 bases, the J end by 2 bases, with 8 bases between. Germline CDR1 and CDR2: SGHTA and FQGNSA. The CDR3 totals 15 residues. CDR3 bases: TGTGCCAGCAGCTTCACAGGGACTGGGGCCAACGTCCTGACTTTC. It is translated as CASSFTGTGANVLTF.

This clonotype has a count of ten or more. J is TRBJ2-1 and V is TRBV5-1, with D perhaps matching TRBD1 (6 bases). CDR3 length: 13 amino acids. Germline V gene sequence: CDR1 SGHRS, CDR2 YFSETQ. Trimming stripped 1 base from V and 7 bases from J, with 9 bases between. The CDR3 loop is CASSLTGWNEQFF. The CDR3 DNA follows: TGCGCCAGCAGCTTGACAGGGTGGAATGAGCAGTTCTTC.

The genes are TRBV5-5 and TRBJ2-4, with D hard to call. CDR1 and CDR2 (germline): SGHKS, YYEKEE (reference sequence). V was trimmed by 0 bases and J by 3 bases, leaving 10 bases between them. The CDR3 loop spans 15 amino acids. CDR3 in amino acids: CASSLGVPDKNIQYF. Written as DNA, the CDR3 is TGTGCCAGCAGCTTGGGGGTACCGGACAAAAACATTCAGTACTTC.

The CDR3 loop reads CSARAQGSRSNYGYTF. The CDR3 coding sequence is TGCAGTGCTAGAGCACAGGGCTCCCGTTCTAACTATGGCTACACCTTC. This chain links TRBV20-1 with TRBJ1-2; TRBD1 is a possible D gene (6 bases). Between the trimmed V and J ends, which lost 1 base and 0 bases, there was a span of 15 bases. Germline CDR1 is DFQATT and CDR2 is SNEGSKA (reference sequence). This CDR3 is built from 16 residues.

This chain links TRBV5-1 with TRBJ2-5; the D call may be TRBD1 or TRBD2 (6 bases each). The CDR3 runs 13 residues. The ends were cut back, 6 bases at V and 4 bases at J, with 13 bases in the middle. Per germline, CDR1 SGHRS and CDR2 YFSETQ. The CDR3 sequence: CASNPGAGETQYF. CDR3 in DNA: TGCGCCAGCAACCCGGGGGCCGGAGAGACCCAGTACTTC.

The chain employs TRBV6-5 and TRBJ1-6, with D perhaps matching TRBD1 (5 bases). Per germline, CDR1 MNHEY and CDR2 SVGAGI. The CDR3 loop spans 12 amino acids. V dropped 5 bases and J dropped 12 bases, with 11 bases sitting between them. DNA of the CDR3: TGTGCCAGCAGTGAATCGGGGGGACCCCTCCACTTT. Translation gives CASSESGGPLHF.

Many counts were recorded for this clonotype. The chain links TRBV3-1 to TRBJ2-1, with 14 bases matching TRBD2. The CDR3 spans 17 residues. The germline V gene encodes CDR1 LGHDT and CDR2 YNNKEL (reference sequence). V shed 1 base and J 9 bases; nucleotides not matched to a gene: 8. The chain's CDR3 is CASSQVARLAGGGEQFF. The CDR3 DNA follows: TGTGCCAGCAGCCAAGTAGCTCGACTAGCGGGGGGGGGTGAGCAGTTCTTC.

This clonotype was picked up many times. This chain's CDR3 is CSARGYNRRSSYEQYF. The CDR3 bases are TGCAGTGCTAGGGGTTATAACCGTCGAAGCTCCTACGAGCAGTACTTC. V and J are TRBV20-1 and TRBJ2-7; no reliable D call. The V end was cut by 3 bases, the J end by 0 bases, with 18 bases between. There are 16 residues in the CDR3. The germline CDR1 and CDR2 sequences are DFQATT and SNEGSKA (reference sequence).

The CDR3 sequence: CASSLVGAPNEQYF. As DNA, the CDR3 is TGTGCCAGCAGCCTGGTGGGGGCCCCCAACGAGCAGTACTTC. V and J are TRBV5-5 and TRBJ2-7; the D gene is possibly TRBD1 (6 bases). Trimming removed 4 bases from V and 5 bases from J, with 16 bases in between. Germline V CDR1 and CDR2: SGHKS, YYEKEE (reference sequence). This CDR3 is 14 amino acids long. Variable domain in full (rest from reference TRBV5-5 and TRBJ2-7): DAGVTQSPTHLIKTRGQQVTLRCSPISGHKSVSWYQQVLGQGPQFIFQYYEKEERGRGNFPDRFSARQFPNYSSELNVNALLLGDSALYLCASSLVGAPNEQYFGPGTRLTVT.

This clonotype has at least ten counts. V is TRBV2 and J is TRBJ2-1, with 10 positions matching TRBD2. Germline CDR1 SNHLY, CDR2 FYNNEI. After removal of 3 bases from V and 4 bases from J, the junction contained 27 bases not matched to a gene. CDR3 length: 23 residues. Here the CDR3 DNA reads TGTGCCAGCAGTGATCAGCCGTTTTGGCCAAGGGGGTCTAGCGGGGGCGCATACAATGAGCAGTTCTTC. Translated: CASSDQPFWPRGSSGGAYNEQFF.

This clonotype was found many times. The CDR3 reads CASSSNTMNTEAFF. DNA of the CDR3: TGCGCCAGCAGCTCAAACACCATGAACACTGAAGCTTTCTTT. The chain employs TRBV5-1 and TRBJ1-1; D is unresolved. V shed 3 bases and J shed 0 bases, with 9 bases lying between them. This CDR3 has 14 residues. Germline assignment: CDR1 SGHRS and CDR2 YFSETQ.

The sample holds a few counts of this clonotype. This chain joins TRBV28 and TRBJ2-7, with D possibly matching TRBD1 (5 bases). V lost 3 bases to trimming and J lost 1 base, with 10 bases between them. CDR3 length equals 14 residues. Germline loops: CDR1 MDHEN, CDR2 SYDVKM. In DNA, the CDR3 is TGTGCCAGCAGTTTCAGGGTGGGGTCCTACGAGCAGTACTTC. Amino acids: CASSFRVGSYEQYF.

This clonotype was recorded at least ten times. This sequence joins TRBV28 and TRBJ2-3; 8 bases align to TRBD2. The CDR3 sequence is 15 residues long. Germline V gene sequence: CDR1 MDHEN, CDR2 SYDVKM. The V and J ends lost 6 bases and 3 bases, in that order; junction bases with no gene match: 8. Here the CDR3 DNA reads TGTGCCAGCAGCGGCGGGGGGCATGCAACAGATACGCAGTATTTT. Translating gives CASSGGGHATDTQYF.

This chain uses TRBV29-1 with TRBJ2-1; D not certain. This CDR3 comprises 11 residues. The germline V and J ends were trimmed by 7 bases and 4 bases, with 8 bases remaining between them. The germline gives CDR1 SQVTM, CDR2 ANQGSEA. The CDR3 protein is CSARLYNEQFF. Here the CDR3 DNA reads TGCAGCGCACGACTTTACAATGAGCAGTTCTTC.

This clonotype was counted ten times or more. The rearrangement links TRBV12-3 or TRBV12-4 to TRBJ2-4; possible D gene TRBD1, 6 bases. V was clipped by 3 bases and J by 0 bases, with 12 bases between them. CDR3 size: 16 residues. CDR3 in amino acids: CASSLVDRLAKNIQYF. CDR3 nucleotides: TGTGCCAGCAGTTTGGTGGACAGATTAGCCAAAAACATTCAGTACTTC.

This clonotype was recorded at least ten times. CDR3 in amino acids: CASADTYSYEQYF. The CDR3 DNA sequence: TGCGCCAGCGCGGACACTTACTCCTACGAGCAGTACTTC. The genes are TRBV5-1 and TRBJ2-7, with a weak D call TRBD1 (5 bases). This CDR3 is 13 amino acids long. Between the trimmed V and J ends, which lost 7 bases and 0 bases, there was a span of 11 bases. Germline CDR1 reads SGHRS; CDR2 reads YFSETQ.

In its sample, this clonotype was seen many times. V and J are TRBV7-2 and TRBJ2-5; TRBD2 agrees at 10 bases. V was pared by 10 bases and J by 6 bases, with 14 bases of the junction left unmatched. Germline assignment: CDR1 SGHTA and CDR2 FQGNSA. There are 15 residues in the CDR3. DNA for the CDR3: TGTGCCATCGAAGGGCCAGCGGGGGGGTGGCAGACCCAGTACTTC. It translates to CAIEGPAGGWQTQYF.